This T cell receptor beta chain was observed in a study of control samples from healthy donors and cancer patients. This CDR3 comprises 14 residues. The germline CDR1 and CDR2 sequences are LGHDT and YNNKEL (reference sequence). Trimming stripped 1 base from V and 8 bases from J, with 12 bases between. Here immunoSEQ multiplex PCR was the method, and the copy in TCRdb shows in-frame clones only, minus some. The data show roughly 130,000 clones, approximately 92% seen once. This receptor was obtained from a man aged 18 to 29 in good health. This chain connects TRBV3-1 (or the pseudogene TRBV3-2) to TRBJ2-4; D gene ambiguous. Sequenced sample: blood. The CDR3 sequence: CASSQGNNPDIQYF. The CDR3 DNA reads TGTGCCAGCAGCCAAGGGAACAACCCGGACATTCAGTACTTC.